This entry features one T cell receptor (beta chain) sequence. Its specificity is not known. The record originates from a study of human thymus T cells. The CDR3 extends over 15 amino acids. Trimming cost V 5 bases and J 4 bases; bases outside gene matches: 8. Germline V gene sequence: CDR1 SEHNR, CDR2 FQNEAQ (reference sequence). Congenital heart defects were the reason for the corrective surgery that the donors, healthy Finnish infants, were having. Study findings and constraints: Blood and thymic repertoires both appeared biased in V and J gene usage.

Libraries were prepared by immunoSEQ multiplex PCR; TCRdb keeps only in-frame clonotypes and omits some of them. The sample lists tens of thousands of clones, nearly 95% occurring once. The J gene is TRBJ2-7, the V gene TRBV7-9, with TRBD2 matching over 10 bases. The specimen was blood. The TCR sequence derives from a boy under two years old with a congenital heart defect but otherwise immunologically healthy. For the CDR3, the DNA is TGTGCCAGCAGCCCACTTGGACTAGCGGTTTACGAGCAGTACTTC. Encoded protein: CASSPLGLAVYEQYF.